The present TCR beta chain was sequenced within a study of T cells in Graves' hyperthyroidism and ophthalmopathy. Whole-study findings and limits: Stable hyperthyroidism was separated from ophthalmopathy by a model based on 13 V-J features. Before onset, ophthalmopathy was predicted by the model a median approximately 6.7 months earlier.

This clonotype was found a few times. Its antigen is not identified. A much larger clone is a single base away; this may be a read error. Per germline, CDR1 MNHEY and CDR2 SVGEGT. V was shortened by 4 bases and J by 3 bases, with 1 base between the two germline ends. The CDR3 is 11 residues long. Thyroid ultrasound and orbital computed tomography, with clinical symptoms and serum thyroxine and TRAb, informed diagnoses. The PBMCs studied were ones that came from about 10 ml fresh peripheral blood. TCR beta CDR3 regions were amplified from RNA transcripts. HTBI primers were employed in a first-round RT-PCR of the TCR CDR3. MiXCR, run by TCRdb on the multiplex PCR reads, gives a single entry per CDR3 protein. The data hold 350,000 or so distinct CDR3 sequences, with about a sixth observed a single time.

The chain has TRBV6-2 or TRBV6-3 and TRBJ1-3; D gene ambiguous. The receptor was derived from a woman aged 25-40 years with Graves' hyperthyroidism that later progressed to Graves' ophthalmopathy. The sample taken for sequencing was blood. CDR3 DNA: TGTGCCAGCAGTTTTGGAAACACCATATATTTT. This gives the protein CASSFGNTIYF.